Listed here are 28 T cell receptor beta chains from one sample, sequenced in a study of cytomegalovirus exposure and HLA in healthy donors. Clones were sequenced by immunoSEQ multiplex PCR, and TCRdb holds only the in-frame ones, with some missing. The sample records approximately 100,000 clones, 87% being singletons. Specimen: PBMCs. These receptors originate from a woman in her thirties in good health and CMV-seronegative.

The chain employs TRBV5-8 and TRBJ2-1; TRBD2 aligns across 9 bases. Germline CDR1 reads SGHTS; CDR2 reads YDEGEE. The V and J ends lost 1 base and 7 bases, in that order; junction bases with no gene match: 0. The CDR3 sequence is 13 residues long. DNA of the CDR3: TGTGCCAGCAGCTTGACTAGCGGGAATGAGCAGTTCTTC. Translating gives CASSLTSGNEQFF.

This clone was seen a single time. This sequence joins TRBV7-2 and TRBJ2-7; no clear D. Trimming cost V 5 bases and J 2 bases, with 19 bases left between them. Germline V gene data show CDR1 as SGHTA and CDR2 as FQGNSA. This CDR3 contains 16 residues. CDR3 sequence (DNA): TGTGCCAGCAGCATAAGCCTGGGCCTCTTGGCCTACGAGCAGTACTTC. It yields the protein CASSISLGLLAYEQYF.

This chain connects TRBV19 to TRBJ1-6; a weak D match, TRBD1 (6 bases). This CDR3 is built from 13 residues. Trimming shortened V by 4 bases and J by 14 bases, and 15 bases separated the two germline ends. Germline-derived CDR1 and CDR2 are LNHDA and SQIVND (reference sequence). Written as DNA, the CDR3 is TGTGCCAGTAGTAGAGGGGGAGAGGGGTCCCTCCACTTT. Its protein product is CASSRGGEGSLHF.

This sequence joins TRBV19 and TRBJ2-4; 15 bases fit TRBD2. J gave up 13 bases and V 8 bases, and 6 bases lay outside the gene matches. The CDR3 covers 13 residues. Germline-derived CDR1 and CDR2 are LNHDA and SQIVND (reference sequence). In nucleotides, the CDR3 is TGTGCCAGTGCTGGACTAGCGGGAGGGGGCCAGTACTTC. Its translation is CASAGLAGGGQYF.

The chain couples TRBV4-1 to TRBJ1-4; D gene unclear. The germline V gene encodes CDR1 MGHRA and CDR2 YSYEKL. The V and J ends lost 0 bases and 11 bases respectively, with 4 bases between them. The CDR3 consists of 11 residues. The CDR3 sequence: CASSQERKLFF. As DNA, the CDR3 is TGCGCCAGCAGCCAAGAGAGGAAACTGTTTTTT.

J is TRBJ2-7 and V is TRBV6-4, with 12 bases fitting TRBD2. This CDR3 region has 15 residues. In germline, CDR1 is MRHNA, CDR2 SNTAGT. Unmatched junction bases numbered 6, after V lost 3 bases and J lost 6 bases. CDR3 protein: CASSDPSGGVREQYF. CDR3 sequence (DNA): TGTGCCAGCAGTGATCCTAGCGGGGGGGTACGCGAGCAGTACTTC.

V is TRBV20-1 and J is TRBJ2-2; D ambiguous. The germline V gene has CDR1 DFQATT and CDR2 SNEGSKA (reference sequence). This CDR3 region has 11 residues. Trimming left V 4 bases short and J 6 bases short, with 6 bases between. The CDR3 DNA reads as TGCAGTGCTACAGGCCCCGGGGAGCTGTTTTTT. It is translated as CSATGPGELFF.

The rearrangement uses TRBV4-3 and TRBJ2-3, with TRBD2 matching 8 bases. The CDR3 covers 16 residues. Looked up from germline, CDR1 is LGHNA and CDR2 is YSLEER. With 0 bases clipped from V and 5 bases from J, the junction kept 7 bases outside the gene matches. In DNA form, the CDR3 reads TGCGCCAGCAGCCAAGATCTCGGGCTAGCGGGAGATACGCAGTATTTT. Its translation is CASSQDLGLAGDTQYF.

V gene TRBV27 combines with J gene TRBJ1-5; D is unresolved. Germline values: CDR1 MNHEY, CDR2 SMNVEV (reference sequence). The CDR3 runs 17 residues. V was pared by 1 base and J by 2 bases, with 15 bases between. CDR3 region: CASSLYPFMGGNQPQHF. CDR3 nucleotides: TGTGCCAGCAGTTTATACCCCTTTATGGGAGGCAATCAGCCCCAGCATTTT.

The chain is built from TRBV6-5 and TRBJ2-7; D is undetermined. The germline V gene has CDR1 MNHEY and CDR2 SVGAGI. The CDR3 length is 14 residues. Trimming removed 0 bases from V and 3 bases from J, with 9 bases in between. In DNA form, the CDR3 reads TGTGCCAGCAGTTACTCTGTGGGCTACTACGAGCAGTACTTC. It translates to CASSYSVGYYEQYF.

The chain uses TRBV13 and TRBJ2-3; 8 nucleotides match TRBD2. The trim removed 3 bases at V and 4 bases at J, leaving 0 bases unmatched. There are 13 residues in the CDR3. Looked up from germline, CDR1 is PRHDT and CDR2 is FYEKMQ (reference sequence). In DNA, the CDR3 is TGTGCCAGCAGCTTCGGGGGGGCAGATACGCAGTATTTT. Protein product: CASSFGGADTQYF.

The V gene is TRBV6-5, the J gene TRBJ1-5; TRBD1 matches 10 bases. V shed 5 bases and J 4 bases; nucleotides not matched to a gene: 5. The CDR3 covers 15 residues. The germline CDR1 and CDR2 sequences are MNHEY and SVGAGI. CDR3 bases: TGTGCCAGCAGTCAACGGACAGGGGGGAATCAGCCCCAGCATTTT. It specifies CASSQRTGGNQPQHF.

The chain employs TRBV11-2 and TRBJ2-7; TRBD1 might be the D (6 bases). Germline assignment: CDR1 SGHAT and CDR2 FQNNGV. The CDR3 is 15 amino acids. Trimming cost V 3 bases and J 4 bases, with 16 bases left between them. As DNA, the CDR3 is TGTGCCAGCAGCTTGATAGGGGGTTTTGTTTACGAGCAGTACTTC. Residues: CASSLIGGFVYEQYF.

For the CDR3, the DNA is TGTGCCAGCAGCCAGTACCAAGAGACCCAGTACTTC. The encoded protein is CASSQYQETQYF. V gene TRBV7-2 combines with J gene TRBJ2-5; no firm D call. In germline, CDR1 is SGHTA, CDR2 FQGNSA. This CDR3 spans 12 amino acids. Trimming removed 5 bases at V and 0 bases at J, with 4 bases between. Full variable domain (remainder filled in from reference TRBV7-2 and TRBJ2-5): GAGVSQSPSNKVTEKGKDVELRCDPISGHTALYWYRQSLGQGLEFLIYFQGNSAPDKSGLPSDRFSAERTGGSVSTLTIQRTQQEDSAVYLCASSQYQETQYFGPGTRLLVL.

V is TRBV5-4 and J is TRBJ1-2; D remains ambiguous. Trimming took 4 bases from V and 4 from J, leaving 14 bases between them. The germline CDR1 and CDR2 sequences are SGHNT and YYREEE (reference sequence). This CDR3 comprises 14 residues. This CDR3 reads CASSPAGGAYGYTF. The CDR3 bases are TGTGCCAGCAGCCCCGCCGGCGGTGCCTATGGCTACACCTTC.

This clone was detected only a few times. V and J are TRBV2 and TRBJ1-2; D perhaps matches TRBD1 (5 bases). This CDR3 is built from 12 residues. Trimming shortened V by 3 bases and J by 7 bases, and 9 bases separated the two germline ends. Per germline, CDR1 SNHLY and CDR2 FYNNEI. CDR3 nucleotides: TGTGCCAGCAGTGACAGGGCCCTTGGCTACACCTTC. Translating gives CASSDRALGYTF.

As DNA, the CDR3 is TGTGCCACCAGCAGAGATTTAGGAGGACAGCTCCTTAATGAAAAACTGTTTTTT. Its translation is CATSRDLGGQLLNEKLFF. The chain uses TRBV15 and TRBJ1-4; TRBD1 is a possible D gene (6 bases). CDR1 LNHNV and CDR2 YYDKDF come from the germline V gene (reference sequence). Between the trimmed V and J ends, which lost 0 bases and 4 bases, there was a span of 18 bases. The CDR3 contains 18 residues.

The chain is built from TRBV7-3 and TRBJ2-7, with TRBD1 identical over 7 bases. Germline trimming cut 5 bases from V and 6 bases from J; bases unmatched to any gene: 7. The germline V gene encodes CDR1 SGHTA and CDR2 FQGTGA. The CDR3 totals 13 residues. The CDR3, as DNA: TGTGCCAGCAGCGTACAGGGGTATGGCGAGCAGTACTTC. Its protein is CASSVQGYGEQYF.

This chain joins TRBV10-3 and TRBJ1-2, with D unclear. Deletions cut 3 bases from V and 1 base from J, with 6 bases between. The length of the CDR3 is 13 residues. CDR1 ENHRY and CDR2 SYGVKD come from the germline V gene. This CDR3 is CAISERSNYGYTF. DNA for the CDR3: TGTGCCATCAGTGAACGGAGTAACTATGGCTACACCTTC.

This clone was found once. The chain links TRBV5-6 to TRBJ2-7; D is unclear. The CDR3 contains 12 residues. CDR1 is SGHDT and CDR2 is YYEEEE in the germline V gene. V lost 0 bases to trimming and J lost 4 bases, with 5 bases between them. CDR3 in DNA: TGTGCCAGCAGCTTGGCCCGTTACGAGCAGTACTTC. Its protein product is CASSLARYEQYF.

The V gene is TRBV6-4, the J gene TRBJ2-3, with D possibly being TRBD1 (6 bases). The germline V gene has CDR1 MRHNA and CDR2 SNTAGT. V lost 6 bases, J lost 1 base, and 17 bases lay in between. This CDR3 has 16 amino acids. CDR3 sequence reads: CASSAEQGWGTDTQYF. In DNA form, the CDR3 reads TGTGCCAGCAGCGCAGAACAGGGATGGGGCACAGATACGCAGTATTTT.

The chain employs TRBV27 and TRBJ2-5; D is perhaps TRBD1 (5 bases). V was clipped by 4 bases and J by 4 bases, with 16 bases between them. The CDR3 is 15 amino acids. Germline assignment: CDR1 MNHEY and CDR2 SMNVEV (reference sequence). The CDR3 loop is CASSYPSVQGETQYF. DNA for the CDR3: TGTGCCAGCAGTTACCCCTCAGTCCAGGGAGAGACCCAGTACTTC.

The gene calls are TRBV28 and TRBJ2-1; 8 nucleotides align to TRBD2. The CDR3 covers 15 residues. After removal of 3 bases from V and 9 bases from J, the junction contained 10 bases not matched to a gene. Per germline, CDR1 MDHEN and CDR2 SYDVKM. As DNA, the CDR3 is TGTGCCAGCAGTTTGGCCAGCGGGAGTCGGCGTGAGCAGTTCTTC. As protein: CASSLASGSRREQFF.

The rearrangement links TRBV19 to TRBJ2-1; 11 nucleotides line up with TRBD2. CDR3 size: 16 residues. Germline V gene data show CDR1 as LNHDA and CDR2 as SQIVND (reference sequence). V trimming: 4 bases; J trimming: 7 bases; junction bases outside the gene matches: 9. In DNA, the CDR3 is TGTGCCAGTAGTAACTCCGGGACTAGCGGTTGGAATGAGCAGTTCTTC. As protein: CASSNSGTSGWNEQFF.

The rearrangement joins TRBV9 to TRBJ2-3; 8 nucleotides line up with TRBD2. Germline CDR1 reads SGDLS; CDR2 reads YYNGEE. The CDR3 runs to 16 residues. V shed 3 bases, J shed 1 base, and the junction held 7 bases outside the gene matches. The CDR3 sequence: CASSAIGLAGTDTQYF. As DNA, the CDR3 is TGTGCCAGCAGCGCTATTGGACTAGCAGGCACAGATACGCAGTATTTT. The full variable domain, completed using reference TRBV9 and TRBJ2-3, is DSGVTQTPKHLITATGQRVTLRCSPRSGDLSVYWYQQSLDQGLQFLIQYYNGEERAKGNILERFSAQQFPDLHSELNLSSLELGDSALYFCASSAIGLAGTDTQYFGPGTRLTVL.

This clone has a handful of counts. V gene TRBV7-9 combines with J gene TRBJ2-5, with TRBD2 as a possible D gene (5 bases). Germline values: CDR1 SEHNR, CDR2 FQNEAQ (reference sequence). The CDR3 is 13 residues long. V lost 0 bases and J 4 bases, leaving 6 bases between the germline ends. The CDR3: CASSLAGRETQYF. The CDR3 region has the DNA TGTGCCAGCAGCTTAGCGGGGAGAGAGACCCAGTACTTC.

The chain has TRBV27 and TRBJ2-1, with a possible D match to TRBD2 (5 bases). Trimming removed 3 bases from V and 5 bases from J, with 8 bases in between. The CDR3 spans 13 residues. CDR1 and CDR2 (germline): MNHEY, SMNVEV (reference sequence). The CDR3 protein is CASSFRLHNEQFF. The CDR3 DNA sequence: TGTGCCAGCAGTTTTCGACTACACAATGAGCAGTTCTTC.

V usage is TRBV15 and J usage is TRBJ1-5; D is uncertain. The CDR3 covers 15 residues. The germline V and J ends were trimmed by 2 bases and 5 bases, with 13 bases remaining between them. Germline V CDR1 and CDR2: LNHNV, YYDKDF (reference sequence). The CDR3 DNA is TGTGCCACCAGCAGACGGTTGAGTGGAGATCAGCCCCAGCATTTT. Translation gives CATSRRLSGDQPQHF.